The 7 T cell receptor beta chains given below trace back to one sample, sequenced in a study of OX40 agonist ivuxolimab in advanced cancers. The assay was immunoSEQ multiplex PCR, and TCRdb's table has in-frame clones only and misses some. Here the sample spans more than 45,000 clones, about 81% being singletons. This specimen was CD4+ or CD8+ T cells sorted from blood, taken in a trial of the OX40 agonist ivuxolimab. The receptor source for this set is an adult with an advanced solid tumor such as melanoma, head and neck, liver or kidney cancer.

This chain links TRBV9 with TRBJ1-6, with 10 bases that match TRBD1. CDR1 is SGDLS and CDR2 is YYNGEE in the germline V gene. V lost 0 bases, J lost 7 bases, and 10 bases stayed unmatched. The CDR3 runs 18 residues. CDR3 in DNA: TGTGCCAGCAGCGTAGTCGACGGGGGACAGGGGTCCAATTCACCCCTCCACTTT. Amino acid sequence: CASSVVDGGQGSNSPLHF.

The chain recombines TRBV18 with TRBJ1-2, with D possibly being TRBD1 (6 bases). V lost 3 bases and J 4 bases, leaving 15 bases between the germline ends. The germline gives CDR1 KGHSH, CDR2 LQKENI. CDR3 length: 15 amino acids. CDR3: CASSPEGEIGYGYTF. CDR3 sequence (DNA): TGTGCCAGCTCACCTGAGGGGGAGATAGGCTATGGCTACACCTTC.

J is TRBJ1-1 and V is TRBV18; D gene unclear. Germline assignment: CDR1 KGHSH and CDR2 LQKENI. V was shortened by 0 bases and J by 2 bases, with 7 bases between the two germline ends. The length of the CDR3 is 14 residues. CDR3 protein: CASSPPHLNTEAFF. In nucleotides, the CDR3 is TGTGCCAGCTCACCACCGCACTTAAACACTGAAGCTTTCTTT.

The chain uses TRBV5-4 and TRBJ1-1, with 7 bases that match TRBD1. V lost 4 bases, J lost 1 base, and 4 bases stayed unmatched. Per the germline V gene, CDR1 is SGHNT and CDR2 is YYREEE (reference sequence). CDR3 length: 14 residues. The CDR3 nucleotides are TGTGCCAGCAGCCAGGGACAGTCGAACACTGAAGCTTTCTTT. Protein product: CASSQGQSNTEAFF.

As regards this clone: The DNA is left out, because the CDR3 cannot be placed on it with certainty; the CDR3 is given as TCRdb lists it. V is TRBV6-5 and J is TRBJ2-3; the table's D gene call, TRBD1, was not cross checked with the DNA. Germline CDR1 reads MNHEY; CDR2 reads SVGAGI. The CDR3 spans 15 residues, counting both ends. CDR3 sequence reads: CASRPSPTTQIRSIF.

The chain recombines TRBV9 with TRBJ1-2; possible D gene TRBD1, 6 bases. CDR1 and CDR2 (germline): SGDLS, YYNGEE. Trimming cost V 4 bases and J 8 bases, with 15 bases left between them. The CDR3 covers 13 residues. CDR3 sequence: CASSPGEGKGYTF. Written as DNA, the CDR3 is TGTGCCAGCAGCCCAGGGGAGGGTAAGGGCTACACCTTC.

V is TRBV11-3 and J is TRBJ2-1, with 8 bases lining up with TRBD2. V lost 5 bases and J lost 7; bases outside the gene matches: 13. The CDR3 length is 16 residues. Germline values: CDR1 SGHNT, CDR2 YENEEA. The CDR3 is CASSPRGVAGLNEQFF. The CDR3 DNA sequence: TGTGCCAGCAGCCCGCGAGGGGTAGCGGGATTGAATGAGCAGTTCTTC.